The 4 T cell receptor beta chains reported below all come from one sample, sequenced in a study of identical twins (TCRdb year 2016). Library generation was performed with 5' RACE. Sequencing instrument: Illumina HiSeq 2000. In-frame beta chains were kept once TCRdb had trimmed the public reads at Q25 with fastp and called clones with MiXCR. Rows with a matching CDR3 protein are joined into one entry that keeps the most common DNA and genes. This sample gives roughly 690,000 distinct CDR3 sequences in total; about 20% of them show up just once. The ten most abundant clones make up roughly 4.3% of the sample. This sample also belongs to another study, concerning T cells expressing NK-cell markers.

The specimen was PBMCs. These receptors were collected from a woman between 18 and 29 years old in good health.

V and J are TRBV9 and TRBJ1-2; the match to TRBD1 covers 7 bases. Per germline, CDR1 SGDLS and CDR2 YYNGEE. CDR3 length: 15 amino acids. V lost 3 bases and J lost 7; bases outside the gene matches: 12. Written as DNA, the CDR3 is TGTGCCAGCAGCGGAACCGACAGGGAAGGCTTTGGCTACACCTTC. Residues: CASSGTDREGFGYTF.

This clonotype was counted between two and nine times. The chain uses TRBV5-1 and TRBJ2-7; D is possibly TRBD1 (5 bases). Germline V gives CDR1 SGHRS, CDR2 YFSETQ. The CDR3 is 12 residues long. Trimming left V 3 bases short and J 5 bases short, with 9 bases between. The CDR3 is CASSSQDNEQYF. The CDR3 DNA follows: TGCGCCAGCAGCTCCCAGGACAACGAGCAGTACTTC. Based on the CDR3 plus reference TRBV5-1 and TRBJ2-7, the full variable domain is KAGVTQTPRYLIKTRGQQVTLSCSPISGHRSVSWYQQTPGQGLQFLFEYFSETQRNKGNFPGRFSGRQFSNSRSEMNVSTLELGDSALYLCASSSQDNEQYFGPGTRLTVT.

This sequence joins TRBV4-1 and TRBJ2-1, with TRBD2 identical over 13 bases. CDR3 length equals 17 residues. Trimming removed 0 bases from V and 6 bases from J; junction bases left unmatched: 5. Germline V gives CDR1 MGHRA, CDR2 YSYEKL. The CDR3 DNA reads TGCGCCAGCAGCCAAGACCCACTAGCGGGGGGGTCCAATGAGCAGTTCTTC. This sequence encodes CASSQDPLAGGSNEQFF.

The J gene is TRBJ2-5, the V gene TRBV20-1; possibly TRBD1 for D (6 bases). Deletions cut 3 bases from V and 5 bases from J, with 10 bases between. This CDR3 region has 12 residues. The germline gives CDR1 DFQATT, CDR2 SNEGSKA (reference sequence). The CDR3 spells CSARPGHETQYF. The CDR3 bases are TGCAGTGCTAGGCCGGGACATGAGACCCAGTACTTC.